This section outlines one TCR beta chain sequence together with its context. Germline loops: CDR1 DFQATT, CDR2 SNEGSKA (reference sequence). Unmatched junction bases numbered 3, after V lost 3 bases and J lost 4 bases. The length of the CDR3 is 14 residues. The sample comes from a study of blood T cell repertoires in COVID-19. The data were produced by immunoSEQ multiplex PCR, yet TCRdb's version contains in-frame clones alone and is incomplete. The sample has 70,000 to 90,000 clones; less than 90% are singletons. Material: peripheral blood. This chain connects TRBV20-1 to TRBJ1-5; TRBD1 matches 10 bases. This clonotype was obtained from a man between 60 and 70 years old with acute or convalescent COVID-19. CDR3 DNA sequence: TGCAGTGCTAGTAGACAGGGGGCGAATCAGCCCCAGCATTTT. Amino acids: CSASRQGANQPQHF.